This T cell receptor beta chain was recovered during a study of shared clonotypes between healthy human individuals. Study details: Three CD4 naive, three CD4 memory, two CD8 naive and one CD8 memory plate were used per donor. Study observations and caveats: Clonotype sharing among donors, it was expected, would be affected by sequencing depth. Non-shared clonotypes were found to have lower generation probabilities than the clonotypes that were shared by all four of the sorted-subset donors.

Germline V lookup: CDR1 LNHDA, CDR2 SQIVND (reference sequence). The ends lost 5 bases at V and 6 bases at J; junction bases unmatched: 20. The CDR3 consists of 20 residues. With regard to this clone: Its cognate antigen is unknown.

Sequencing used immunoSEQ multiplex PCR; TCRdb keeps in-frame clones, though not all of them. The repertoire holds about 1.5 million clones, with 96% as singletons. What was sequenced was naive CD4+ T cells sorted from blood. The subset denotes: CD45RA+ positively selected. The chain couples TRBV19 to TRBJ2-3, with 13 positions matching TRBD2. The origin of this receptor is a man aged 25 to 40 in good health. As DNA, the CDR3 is TGTGCCAGTAGTTCCTGGGGGACTAGCGGGATTTTTAAGGCCGGGGATACGCAGTATTTT. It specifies CASSSWGTSGIFKAGDTQYF.